The following is a TCR beta chain sequence with its context. These data originate in a study of shared clonotypes between healthy human individuals. Donors comprised healthy HIV-negative adults lacking recent acute infections or vaccinations. The assay was immunoSEQ multiplex PCR, and TCRdb's table has in-frame clones only and misses some. The table shows some 1.1 million clones, with roughly 80% occurring only once. CDR1 and CDR2 (germline): SGHNT, YYREEE (reference sequence). The CDR3 is 15 amino acids. The V end lost 0 bases, the J end lost 2 bases, and 8 bases lay between the germline ends. The source of this sequence is a man younger than 35 in good health. Some clones in this sample may be carry-over from other donors' samples. This chain connects TRBV5-4 to TRBJ2-2, with TRBD2 as a possible D gene (5 bases). Sequencing was done on a sample of memory CD4+ T cells from PBMCs. The subset is: CD45RA-negative fraction. The CDR3 loop is CASSLGGSNTGELFF. In nucleotides, the CDR3 is TGTGCCAGCAGCTTGGGAGGGAGCAACACCGGGGAGCTGTTTTTT. Using reference TRBV5-4 and TRBJ2-2 for the parts outside the CDR3, the full variable domain is ETGVTQSPTHLIKTRGQQVTLRCSSQSGHNTVSWYQQALGQGPQFIFQYYREEENGRGNFPPRFSGLQFPNYSSELNVNALELDDSALYLCASSLGGSNTGELFFGEGSRLTVL.